Presented here are 13 T cell receptor beta chains from one specimen sequenced in a study of monozygotic twins with inflammatory bowel disease. TCRdb reprocessed the 5' RACE reads and reports one entry per CDR3 protein, with no DNA. This table lists 400,000 to 500,000 distinct CDR3 sequences. Sequences were obtained from blood. All receptors come from a human donor with ulcerative colitis or Crohn's disease, or a healthy co-twin of an affected twin (not recorded which).

This chain uses TRBV18 with TRBJ1-1. The CDR3 runs 11 residues. The germline gives CDR1 KGHSH, CDR2 LQKENI. The CDR3 protein is CATSPNTEAFF.

CDR3 region: CASRGGLETQYF. The chain has TRBV28 and TRBJ2-5; there is no DNA to check the TCRdb D call of TRBD1. Germline CDR1 MDHEN, CDR2 SYDVKM. The length of the CDR3 is 12 residues.

This chain uses TRBV29-1 with TRBJ2-7; checking the TCRdb D call of TRBD2 is not possible without DNA. CDR1 is SQVTM and CDR2 is ANQGSEA in the germline V gene. This CDR3 is 12 amino acids long. CDR3 amino acids: CSAGLAGYEQYF.

The chain has TRBV11-3 and TRBJ2-1; TCRdb's D call of TRBD1 is untestable without DNA. This CDR3 has 14 amino acids. The germline CDR1 and CDR2 sequences are SGHNT and YENEEA. CDR3 region: CASSPQGREDEQFF. The full variable domain, completed using reference TRBV11-3 and TRBJ2-1, is EAGVVQSPRYKIIEKKQPVAFWCNPISGHNTLYWYLQNLGQGPELLIRYENEEAVDDSQLPKDRFSAERLKGVDSTLKIQPAELGDSAVYLCASSPQGREDEQFFGPGTRLTVL.

The CDR3 region is CASSLYGAGLAVNNEQFF. The chain recombines TRBV5-1 with TRBJ2-1; TCRdb returns TRBD2, unconfirmable since there is no DNA. Germline V gives CDR1 SGHRS, CDR2 YFSETQ. The CDR3 is made up of 18 amino acids. The entire variable domain, with the rest obtained from reference TRBV5-1 and TRBJ2-1, is as follows: KAGVTQTPRYLIKTRGQQVTLSCSPISGHRSVSWYQQTPGQGLQFLFEYFSETQRNKGNFPGRFSGRQFSNSRSEMNVSTLELGDSALYLCASSLYGAGLAVNNEQFFGPGTRLTVL.

The chain links TRBV7-2 to TRBJ1-4; the TCRdb D gene call, TRBD1, has no DNA to confirm it. This CDR3 contains 15 residues. Germline-derived CDR1 and CDR2 are SGHTA and FQGNSA. The CDR3 is CASSSRQGEWEKLFF.

The chain joins TRBV20-1 to TRBJ2-5; TCRdb gives TRBD1 as the D gene, but with no DNA this cannot be confirmed. The CDR3 is 14 residues long. Looked up from germline, CDR1 is DFQATT and CDR2 is SNEGSKA (reference sequence). CDR3 protein: CSARDNRGQETQYF.

The chain is built from TRBV19 and TRBJ2-2; the TRBD2 assignment by TCRdb is unverifiable without DNA. The germline CDR1 and CDR2 sequences are LNHDA and SQIVND (reference sequence). This CDR3 is built from 15 residues. The CDR3 protein is CASNFAGGYTGELFF.

The chain is built from TRBV5-1 and TRBJ2-3. Germline V gives CDR1 SGHRS, CDR2 YFSETQ. The CDR3 loop spans 14 amino acids. This CDR3 is CASSLGFKGDTQYF.

This chain's CDR3 is CASSKTADNTEAFF. The rearrangement joins TRBV7-2 to TRBJ1-1. Per the germline V gene, CDR1 is SGHTA and CDR2 is FQGNSA. CDR3 length: 14 amino acids.

The chain is built from TRBV28 and TRBJ2-7; the TRBD1 assignment by TCRdb is unverifiable without DNA. This CDR3 is built from 16 residues. The germline V gene encodes CDR1 MDHEN and CDR2 SYDVKM. The CDR3 here is CASTATLGAKGFEQYF.

The chain employs TRBV19 and TRBJ1-4. The CDR3 is made up of 15 amino acids. Looked up from germline, CDR1 is LNHDA and CDR2 is SQIVND (reference sequence). The CDR3: CASSIVGATNEKLFF.

The gene calls are TRBV6-5 and TRBJ1-2; as DNA is missing, the TRBD1 call by TCRdb cannot be tested. The CDR3 runs 15 residues. The V gene's germline CDR1 is MNHEY and CDR2 SVGAGI. The CDR3 reads CASSSGTGGGSGYTF.